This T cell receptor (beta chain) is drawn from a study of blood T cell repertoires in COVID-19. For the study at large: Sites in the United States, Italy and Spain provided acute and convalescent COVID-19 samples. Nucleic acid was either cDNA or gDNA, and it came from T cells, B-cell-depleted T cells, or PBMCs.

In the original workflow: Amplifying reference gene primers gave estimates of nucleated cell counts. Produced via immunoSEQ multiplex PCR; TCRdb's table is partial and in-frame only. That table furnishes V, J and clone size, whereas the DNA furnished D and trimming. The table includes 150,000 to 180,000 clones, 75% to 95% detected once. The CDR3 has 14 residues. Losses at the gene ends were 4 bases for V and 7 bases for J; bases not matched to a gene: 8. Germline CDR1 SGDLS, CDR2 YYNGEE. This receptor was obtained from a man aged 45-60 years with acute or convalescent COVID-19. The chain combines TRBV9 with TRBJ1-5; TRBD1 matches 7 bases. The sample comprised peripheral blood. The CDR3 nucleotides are TGTGCCAGCAGCCCCCGACAGGGCGGACAGCCCCAGCATTTT. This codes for CASSPRQGGQPQHF.